The rows below give T cell receptor beta chains drawn from one sample of a study of OX40 agonist ivuxolimab in advanced cancers. Profiled with immunoSEQ multiplex PCR; TCRdb holds only in-frame clones, not every one. The table lists tens of thousands of clones, around nine tenths of them singletons. Material: CD4+ or CD8+ T cells sorted from blood, obtained in a trial of the OX40 agonist ivuxolimab. The receptors shown here come from an adult with an advanced solid tumor such as melanoma, head and neck, liver or kidney cancer. The CDR3 runs from the conserved cysteine through the conserved F or W. D genes are given only for firm matches. Clone size appears in some rows only: once, few, many, or a class for an expanded clone.

abundance	v_gene	d_gene	j_gene	CDR3nt	CDR3aa
-	TRBV6-1	-	TRBJ1-2	TGTGCCAGCAGTGAAGCCCCAGCTTATGGCTACACCTTC	CASSEAPAYGYTF
-	TRBV25-1	-	TRBJ2-2	TGTGCCAGCAGTGATTCGGGGTTGAGCACCGGGGAGCTGTTTTTT	CASSDSGLSTGELFF
-	TRBV19	-	TRBJ1-4	TGTGCCAGTATCCAAACCGTCGGGGAGTGGGCTGGGAATGAAAAACTGTTTTTT	CASIQTVGEWAGNEKLFF
once	TRBV5-1	-	TRBJ1-5	TGCGCCAGCAGCTTGAGTGTCAATCAGCCCCAGCATTTT	CASSLSVNQPQHF
-	TRBV18	TRBD1	TRBJ1-1	TGTGCCAGCTCACCCTCTCCGGACAGGGGAACTGAAGCTTTCTTT	CASSPSPDRGTEAFF
-	TRBV9	-	TRBJ1-2	TGTGCCAGCCGGGACATGATAGATGGCTACACCTTC	CASRDMIDGYTF
few	TRBV18	TRBD1	TRBJ1-5	TGTGCCAGCTCAAGAACAGGGGGCGCCGGCAATCAGCCCCAGCATTTT	CASSRTGGAGNQPQHF
few	TRBV5-1	-	TRBJ1-3	TGCGCCAGCAGCTTGGAGTCTTCGCTTGGCAGCCACTCTGGAAACACCATATATTTT	CASSLESSLGSHSGNTIYF
-	TRBV11-3	TRBD1	TRBJ1-2	TGTGCCAGCAGCTTCGACAGGGGGGATGGCTACACCTTC	CASSFDRGDGYTF
-	TRBV5-1	TRBD2	TRBJ2-5	TGCGCCAGCAGCAAAACCGGGACTACCCAGGAGACCCAGTACTTC	CASSKTGTTQETQYF
-	TRBV9	-	TRBJ1-1	TGTGCCAGCAGCGTAGCTGGGGGTGGCACGAACACTGAAGCTTTCTTT	CASSVAGGGTNTEAFF
-	TRBV5-1	TRBD1	TRBJ2-1	TGCGCCAGCAGCTTGGCCGGGACAGGGGGGAATGAGCAGTTCTTC	CASSLAGTGGNEQFF
-	TRBV10-3	-	TRBJ2-3	TGTGCCATCGCAACTTCTAGCACAGATACGCAGTATTTT	CAIATSSTDTQYF
-	TRBV5-1	TRBD1	TRBJ1-4	TGCGCCAGCAGCCCGGGACAGTCAGCAACTAATGAAAAACTGTTTTTT	CASSPGQSATNEKLFF
-	TRBV5-4	TRBD1	TRBJ1-3	TGTGCCAGCAGCGCCAGGGGGCTCGGAAACACCATATATTTT	CASSARGLGNTIYF
-	TRBV7-9	-	TRBJ1-4	TGTGCCAGCAGTGGTGGGCCCTATGAAAAACTGTTTTTT	CASSGGPYEKLFF
-	TRBV19	TRBD2	TRBJ2-3	TGTGCCAGTAGGGACGGGGGGAGGACAGATACGCAGTATTTT	CASRDGGRTDTQYF
few	TRBV2	-	TRBJ1-5	TGTGCCAGCAGTGAGGACAGAATATCGGATCAGCCCCAGCATTTT	CASSEDRISDQPQHF
-	TRBV7-2	TRBD1	TRBJ1-5	TGTGCCAGCAGCCCCGCAGGGGGCTTGCAGCCCCAGCATTTT	CASSPAGGLQPQHF
-	TRBV2	-	TRBJ2-3	TGTGCCAGCAGGGTCGCCACAGATACGCAGTATTTT	CASRVATDTQYF
few	TRBV5-5	-	TRBJ1-2	TGTGCCAGCAGCTTGGCAGGGCAGTCCTATGGCTACACCTTC	CASSLAGQSYGYTF
-	TRBV18	-	TRBJ1-5	TGTGCCAGCTCACGGGCCGGACGGGCATCCACAGATCCCCAGCATTTT	CASSRAGRASTDPQHF
-	TRBV7-3	TRBD1	TRBJ2-7	TGTGCCAGCAGCTTAAATGGTAGGACAGGGGCCTACGAGCAGTACTTC	CASSLNGRTGAYEQYF
-	TRBV9	-	TRBJ1-3	TGTGCCAGCAGCGTCCAGGGCTCTGGAAACACCATATATTTT	CASSVQGSGNTIYF
-	TRBV7-2	-	TRBJ2-7	TGTGCCAGCAGCAACCGCCCCAGCTACGAGCAGTACTTC	CASSNRPSYEQYF
-	TRBV5-6	-	TRBJ2-5	TGTGCCAGCAGGGTGGGAAGGGGGAGGCAAGAGACCCAGTACTTC	CASRVGRGRQETQYF
-	TRBV5-4	-	TRBJ1-1	TGTGCCAGCAGTCTCCGGGGAACCCGCGGCACTGAAGCTTTCTTT	CASSLRGTRGTEAFF
-	TRBV5-4	TRBD1	TRBJ2-7	TGTGCCAGCAGCTGGAAGGGGACAGGGGTCCCCTACGAGCAGTACTTC	CASSWKGTGVPYEQYF
-	TRBV2	-	TRBJ2-1	TGTGCCAGCAGGGCTAGTGGGGGGTTCGCCCATGAGCAGTTCTTC	CASRASGGFAHEQFF
-	TRBV7-9	TRBD1	TRBJ2-5	TGTGCCAGCAGACAGGGGGAGACCCAGTACTTC	CASRQGETQYF
-	TRBV14	-	TRBJ2-3	TGTGCCAGCAGCCTAGGACTGCACATCGATACGCAGTATTTT	CASSLGLHIDTQYF
few	TRBV6-1	-	TRBJ2-7	TGTGCCAGCAGTGCCCAGGGGAACTCCTACGAGCAGTACTTC	CASSAQGNSYEQYF
-	TRBV18	-	TRBJ2-4	TGTGCCAGCTCACCCAAAGGACACGGGGGATTTCACATTCAGTACTTC	CASSPKGHGGFHIQYF
few	TRBV11-2	TRBD1	TRBJ2-7	TGTGCCAGCAGCTTGGGGAGGGACAGGGAATCCTACGAGCAGTACTTC	CASSLGRDRESYEQYF
-	TRBV29-1	TRBD2	TRBJ2-1	TGCAGCGTTGGAGGACTAGTGGGTTACAATGAGCAGTTCTTC	CSVGGLVGYNEQFF
few	TRBV18	-	TRBJ1-5	TGTGCCAGCTCACAACAGGGAGCCAATCAGCCCCAGCATTTT	CASSQQGANQPQHF
-	TRBV19	TRBD1	TRBJ1-2	TGTGCCAGTAGGACAGGGAGGAACTATGGCTACACCTTC	CASRTGRNYGYTF
once	TRBV5-5	-	TRBJ1-2	TGTGCCAGCAGCTTCCAGGGAGCTAACTATGGCTACACCTTC	CASSFQGANYGYTF
-	TRBV7-2	-	TRBJ1-2	TGTGCCAGCAGCTTAAGAGGGCGGGTCTATGGCTACACCTTC	CASSLRGRVYGYTF
-	TRBV18	-	TRBJ1-1	TGTGCCAGCCTCCCGGGGGTGAACGGTGAAGCTTTCTTT	CASLPGVNGEAFF
-	TRBV29-1	-	TRBJ2-2	TGCACCATGCGAACGAACACCGGGGAGCTGTTTTTT	CTMRTNTGELFF
-	TRBV7-2	-	TRBJ2-5	TGTGCCAGCAGCTTAGCCGCAGGAGAGACCCAGTACTTC	CASSLAAGETQYF
-	TRBV9	TRBD2	TRBJ2-7	TGTGCCAGCAGCTCGGGACTAGATAAATACGAGCAGTACTTC	CASSSGLDKYEQYF
-	TRBV10-3	TRBD1	TRBJ1-1	TGTGCCACGGGACAGGGCACTGAAGCTTTCTTT	CATGQGTEAFF
-	TRBV7-3	TRBD1	TRBJ2-3	TGTGCCAGCAGCCCGGACAGGGAGCGGGCGCAGTATTTT	CASSPDRERAQYF
-	TRBV5-1	-	TRBJ2-7	TGCGCCAGCAGCCCCGGGACAACTAGCTACGAGCAGTACTTC	CASSPGTTSYEQYF
once	TRBV6-5	-	TRBJ1-5	TGTGCCAGCAGTTACTCGCAGGGAGATCAGCCCCAGCATTTT	CASSYSQGDQPQHF
-	TRBV4-1	-	TRBJ1-3	TGCGCCAGCAGCCAGACGGCCCCAACCTCTGGAAACACCATATATTTT	CASSQTAPTSGNTIYF
-	TRBV10-1	TRBD1	TRBJ1-1	TGCGCCAGCAGTGACCTCGGGACAGGGCCGAACACTGAAGCTTTCTTT	CASSDLGTGPNTEAFF
-	TRBV2	-	TRBJ1-2	TGTGCCAGCAGTGAAGGAGGATTGGGCTCCTATGGCTACACCTTC	CASSEGGLGSYGYTF
once	TRBV13	-	TRBJ2-2	TGTGCCAGCAGGAGGGACACCGGGGAGCTGTTTTTT	CASRRDTGELFF
-	TRBV18	-	TRBJ1-1	TGTGCCAGCTCACCTGACAGTAATGAAGCTTTCTTT	CASSPDSNEAFF
-	TRBV10-1	-	TRBJ2-7	TGCGCCAGCAGTGCGAACCAGGGACGCGAGCAGTACTTC	CASSANQGREQYF
once	TRBV6-5	-	TRBJ2-7	TGTGCCAGCAGCACAGGATCCTACGAGCAGTACTTC	CASSTGSYEQYF
-	TRBV29-1	-	TRBJ2-3	TGCAGCGTTGGGGGGACTTTTACAGATACGCAGTATTTT	CSVGGTFTDTQYF
-	TRBV11-2	-	TRBJ2-2	TGTGCCAGCAGCTTAGTGAGTGGACCCGGGGAGCTGTTTTTT	CASSLVSGPGELFF
-	TRBV10-2	-	TRBJ1-1	TGCGCCAGCACCTCCGGGGGGTGGGGCACTGAAGCTTTCTTT	CASTSGGWGTEAFF
-	TRBV6-5	-	TRBJ2-2	TGTGCCAGCAGTTACGGGAGCACCGGGGGGGAGCTGTTTTTT	CASSYGSTGGELFF
-	TRBV5-1	TRBD1	TRBJ1-2	TGCGCCAGCAGCCAGAACCGGGACAGGGATTCCACCACATATGGCTACACCTTC	CASSQNRDRDSTTYGYTF